The 26 T cell receptor beta chains below were found in one sample sequenced in a study of blood T cell repertoires in COVID-19. Clones were read by immunoSEQ multiplex PCR, and TCRdb kept only the in-frame ones, dropping some. The sample holds tens of thousands of clones, nearly 90% seen once. The material sequenced was peripheral blood. These receptors came from a woman aged 50 to 60 with active COVID-19.

The CDR3 protein is CASIGPGGREQFF. The CDR3 nucleotides read TGTGCCAGCATCGGTCCGGGAGGGCGTGAGCAGTTCTTC. J is TRBJ2-1 and V is TRBV25-1, with 8 bases lining up with TRBD2. Unmatched junction bases numbered 8, after V lost 7 bases and J lost 9 bases. The CDR3 has 13 residues. Germline V gene sequence: CDR1 MGHDK, CDR2 SYGVNS.

Worth noting for this clone: In the same sample, other DNA sequences code for this CDR3. CDR3 sequence (DNA): TGTGCCAGCAGCCCCGGCTACGAGCAGTACTTC. It translates to CASSPGYEQYF. The chain uses TRBV9 and TRBJ2-7, with no clear D. The CDR3 sequence is 11 residues long. V was cut by 4 bases and J by 3 bases, with 5 bases left in between. Per germline, CDR1 SGDLS and CDR2 YYNGEE.

V is TRBV7-2 and J is TRBJ1-2; a possible D gene is TRBD1 (5 bases). CDR1 and CDR2 (germline): SGHTA, FQGNSA. The CDR3 totals 15 residues. The germline V and J ends were trimmed by 0 bases and 8 bases, with 16 bases remaining between them. CDR3 loop: CASSLAPHGGIGYTF. For the CDR3, the DNA is TGTGCCAGCAGCTTAGCCCCCCACGGGGGGATCGGCTACACCTTC.

This clone came up once. The chain joins TRBV9 to TRBJ2-3; no firm D call. Germline CDR1 SGDLS, CDR2 YYNGEE. The CDR3 is 16 amino acids. Trimming removed 0 bases at V and 0 bases at J, with 11 bases between. CDR3 in amino acids: CASSVAMSTSTDTQYF. As DNA, the CDR3 is TGTGCCAGCAGCGTAGCTATGTCTACTAGCACAGATACGCAGTATTTT.

The chain couples TRBV7-8 to TRBJ2-7; 9 bases map to TRBD2. This CDR3 contains 16 residues. Germline assignment: CDR1 SGHVS and CDR2 FQNEAQ. V lost 2 bases and J lost 1; bases outside the gene matches: 6. CDR3 protein: CASSLRGSGSSYEQYF. The CDR3 bases are TGTGCCAGCAGCTTAAGAGGTAGCGGGAGTTCCTACGAGCAGTACTTC.

The chain combines TRBV9 with TRBJ2-1; D gene ambiguous. This CDR3 is built from 15 residues. CDR1 and CDR2 from the germline V gene are SGDLS and YYNGEE. The ends were cut back, 0 bases at V and 3 bases at J, with 10 bases in the middle. CDR3 bases: TGTGCCAGCAGCGTAGGGCCGACTTACTACAATGAGCAGTTCTTC. Its translation is CASSVGPTYYNEQFF.

Written as DNA, the CDR3 is TGTGCCACCAGTGATTCAAGCGGGAGTCACTACAATGAGCAGTTCTTC. Protein product: CATSDSSGSHYNEQFF. This rearrangement joins TRBV24-1 to TRBJ2-1; TRBD2 agrees at 8 bases. The V and J ends lost 2 bases and 3 bases, in that order; junction bases with no gene match: 5. The CDR3 loop spans 16 amino acids. Germline CDR1 KGHDR, CDR2 SFDVKD.

The chain uses TRBV5-1 and TRBJ2-7, with 9 positions matching TRBD1. J gave up 3 bases and V 1 base, and 5 bases lay outside the gene matches. The CDR3 spans 15 residues. Germline V CDR1 and CDR2: SGHRS, YFSETQ. The CDR3 sequence: CASSLTGGVIYEQYF. Written as DNA, the CDR3 is TGCGCCAGCAGCTTGACAGGGGGCGTAATCTACGAGCAGTACTTC.

The chain has TRBV5-6 and TRBJ2-3; TRBD1 aligns across 7 bases. After removal of 4 bases from V and 3 bases from J, the junction contained 8 bases not matched to a gene. This CDR3 comprises 15 residues. In germline, CDR1 is SGHDT, CDR2 YYEEEE. CDR3 DNA: TGTGCCAGCAGCCTCTACAGGGGTTTAACAGATACGCAGTATTTT. Translation gives CASSLYRGLTDTQYF.

The J gene is TRBJ2-7, the V gene TRBV11-2, with 11 bases matching TRBD2. The J segment lost 1 base and the V segment lost 5 bases, leaving 7 bases of the junction unmatched. CDR3 length equals 16 residues. Germline assignment: CDR1 SGHAT and CDR2 FQNNGV. CDR3 nucleotides: TGTGCCAGCAGCCCGGTAACTAGCGGGAGTTCCTACGAGCAGTACTTC. It codes for CASSPVTSGSSYEQYF.

This sequence joins TRBV7-9 and TRBJ2-7; D gene unclear. This CDR3 spans 12 amino acids. CDR1 SEHNR and CDR2 FQNEAQ come from the germline V gene (reference sequence). The V end was cut by 5 bases, the J end by 3 bases, with 8 bases between. The CDR3 coding sequence is TGTGCCAGCAGCCAAGACATCTACGAGCAGTACTTC. It specifies CASSQDIYEQYF.

This chain connects TRBV6-5 to TRBJ2-7; maybe TRBD2 (6 bases). CDR1 MNHEY and CDR2 SVGAGI come from the germline V gene. This CDR3 has 15 amino acids. Trimming shortened V by 4 bases and J by 5 bases, and 18 bases separated the two germline ends. CDR3 DNA: TGTGCCAGCAGTTTCTCTACGGGGACTCTACACGAGCAGTACTTC. This translates into CASSFSTGTLHEQYF.

V and J are TRBV12-3 or TRBV12-4 and TRBJ1-2; 7 nucleotides agree with TRBD1. CDR3 length: 12 amino acids. V lost 6 bases, J lost 8 bases, and 6 bases stayed unmatched. CDR3 sequence reads: CASSPTGRGYTF. CDR3 nucleotide sequence: TGTGCCAGCAGCCCGACAGGGCGCGGCTACACCTTC.

V gene TRBV7-9 combines with J gene TRBJ2-1; 7 bases match TRBD2. Losses at the gene ends were 4 bases for V and 4 bases for J; bases not matched to a gene: 13. The CDR3 length is 17 residues. Germline CDR1 and CDR2: SEHNR and FQNEAQ (reference sequence). CDR3 residues: CASSSLRRDYKYNEQFF. The CDR3 nucleotides read TGTGCCAGCAGCTCCCTGAGGCGGGACTACAAGTACAATGAGCAGTTCTTC.

The V and J genes are TRBV5-4 and TRBJ2-5, with 12 bases fitting TRBD2. Trimming took 4 bases from V and 6 from J; bases not matched to a gene: 7. Germline V gene lookup returns CDR1 SGHNT and CDR2 YYREEE (reference sequence). This CDR3 is built from 15 residues. The CDR3 is CASSPTSGSEKTQYF. The CDR3 bases are TGTGCCAGCAGCCCGACTAGCGGGAGTGAGAAGACCCAGTACTTC.

CDR3 nucleotides: TGTGCCAGCAGTGAGGCGACTAGCGGGAGGCATGAGCAGTTCTTC. Translation: CASSEATSGRHEQFF. V is TRBV2 and J is TRBJ2-1, with 13 bases identical to TRBD2. J gave up 8 bases and V 3 bases, and 4 bases lay outside the gene matches. This CDR3 contains 15 residues. From germline, CDR1 is SNHLY and CDR2 FYNNEI.

The V gene is TRBV9, the J gene TRBJ1-2, with 9 bases that match TRBD1. The CDR3 is made up of 15 amino acids. Germline V CDR1 and CDR2: SGDLS, YYNGEE. Germline trimming cut 0 bases from V and 4 bases from J; bases unmatched to any gene: 4. CDR3 coding DNA: TGTGCCAGCAGCGTAGGCACAGGGGGCGGCTATGGCTACACCTTC. This translates into CASSVGTGGGYGYTF.

This clone was found a few times. The V call is TRBV5-1, the J call TRBJ1-4; a possible D gene is TRBD1 (6 bases). This CDR3 has 19 residues. The V gene's germline CDR1 is SGHRS and CDR2 YFSETQ. Trimming cost V 0 bases and J 1 base, with 19 bases left between them. Here the CDR3 DNA reads TGCGCCAGCAGCTTGGATATTACAGGGCGCGGTCTAACTAATGAAAAACTGTTTTTT. Translating gives CASSLDITGRGLTNEKLFF.

The genes are TRBV10-3 and TRBJ2-1; 10 nucleotides align to TRBD2. Germline trimming cut 7 bases from V and 0 bases from J; bases unmatched to any gene: 12. Per germline, CDR1 ENHRY and CDR2 SYGVKD. The CDR3 has 18 amino acids. CDR3 in amino acids: CAITRQTSGTSSYNEQFF. In DNA form, the CDR3 reads TGTGCCATCACCCGACAAACTAGCGGGACTAGCTCCTACAATGAGCAGTTCTTC.

The CDR3 DNA sequence: TGTGCCAGCAGCTTAGTCGCAGGTCGCCGAGGCTACACCTTC. This gives the protein CASSLVAGRRGYTF. The J gene is TRBJ1-2, the V gene TRBV7-2; no definite D call. The CDR3 has 14 amino acids. In germline, CDR1 is SGHTA, CDR2 FQGNSA. With 1 base removed from V and 8 bases from J, the gap between germline ends came to 14 bases.

In this sample, this clone turned up once. V usage is TRBV19 and J usage is TRBJ2-3, with TRBD1 matching over 9 bases. The CDR3 extends over 19 amino acids. V lost 0 bases, J lost 0 bases, and 10 bases stayed unmatched. Germline CDR1 is LNHDA and CDR2 is SQIVND (reference sequence). The CDR3 loop reads CASSIEGDRARSSTDTQYF. CDR3 DNA: TGTGCCAGTAGTATAGAGGGGGACAGGGCGCGATCTAGCACAGATACGCAGTATTTT.

This chain connects TRBV7-9 to TRBJ2-6; D not resolved. The CDR3 is 16 residues long. Germline values: CDR1 SEHNR, CDR2 FQNEAQ (reference sequence). The V end was cut by 0 bases, the J end by 4 bases, with 10 bases between. The CDR3 loop reads CASSLAPSPGANVLTF. In DNA form, the CDR3 reads TGTGCCAGCAGCTTAGCACCGAGCCCCGGGGCCAACGTCCTGACTTTC.

This clone appeared a few times. This chain links TRBV6-5 with TRBJ2-7, with a tentative D call TRBD2 (6 bases). The CDR3 runs 15 residues. Trimming pared 10 bases from V and 1 base from J, leaving 20 bases between. The germline gives CDR1 MNHEY, CDR2 SVGAGI. CDR3 in DNA: TGTGCCACCGTCCGTGGTGTGGGGACTTCCTACGAGCAGTACTTC. Protein: CATVRGVGTSYEQYF.

This clone was counted once. The rearrangement uses TRBV14 and TRBJ2-7, with 10 bases fitting TRBD1. Germline CDR1 and CDR2: SGHDN and FVKESK. Trimming removed 4 bases from V and 2 bases from J; junction bases left unmatched: 8. The length of the CDR3 is 16 residues. In DNA, the CDR3 is TGTGCCAGCAGCCGACCGGGACAGGGGCTGCCCTACGAGCAGTACTTC. This codes for CASSRPGQGLPYEQYF.

The V call is TRBV27, the J call TRBJ2-7; weak D call: TRBD1 (6 bases). Looked up from germline, CDR1 is MNHEY and CDR2 is SMNVEV (reference sequence). The CDR3 has 15 residues. Trimming removed 6 bases at V and 2 bases at J, with 17 bases between. DNA for the CDR3: TGTGCCAGCAGCTCGGACAGAACCCCTCCCTACGAGCAGTACTTC. Translated: CASSSDRTPPYEQYF.

The gene calls are TRBV21-1 and TRBJ2-5; TRBD2 reflects the table's D call only, with no check against the DNA. TRBV21-1 is reported as a pseudogene. CDR3 size: 16 residues. CDR3 residues: CASSKGGLASQETQYF. Here the CDR3 DNA reads TGTGCCAGCAGCAAAGGGGGACTAGCTAGCCAAGAGACCCAGTACTTC.